This T cell receptor beta chain came from a study of post-analysis software for immune sequencing data (dated by TCRdb to 2015 to 2017). Context from the whole study: Disease courses on record covered relapsing-remitting, secondary progressive and progressive-relapsing multiple sclerosis, though some patients had no subtype annotation. The patient repertoires were set against under 12 previously published healthy control repertoires from donors whose ages ranged from roughly 6 to 26 years. A subset of samples was prepared in parallel using single-end sample barcoding, then pooled and co-amplified after Illumina adapter ligation.

A word on this clonotype: There is no known antigen for this receptor. No much larger clonotype is one base removed from it; base qualities were not supplied.

The library was built by means of PCR. The sequencer was an Illumina HiSeq 2500. To reduce PCR and sequencing biases, unique molecular identifiers were built into the TCR beta cDNA libraries. About 500,000 cDNA molecules were obtained for every 1 to 10 million input T cells, so each molecule roughly corresponded to one T cell. Patient libraries were prepared and sequenced with the same protocol used for the earlier healthy control dataset. Within a given batch, samples were prepared together, multiplexed and sequenced on the same HiSeq lane. The study's processing was this. MIGEC was used to process the raw barcoded reads, and molecular identifier groups with only a single read were discarded before consensus assembly and CDR3 extraction. VDJtools was used for post-analysis of the clonotype tables, and diversity was normalized by down-sampling every dataset to the size of the smallest sample. To correct batch-related cross-sample contamination, repertoire overlap clustering matched CDR3 amino acid sequences but not nucleotide sequences. TCRdb took the public reads, trimmed them with fastp at Q25, ran MiXCR for clone calling and kept in-frame beta chains. Entries are consolidated by CDR3 protein sequence, retaining the most common genes and DNA. The V and J calls and clone size come from TCRdb's table, not from the authors' own analysis. Across this sample there are about 540,000 distinct CDR3 sequences, with around a third seen only once. The top ten clonotypes cover 4.5% to 7.5% of the sample.

To demonstrate the VDJtools post-analysis software, the study profiled TCR beta repertoires from the peripheral blood of 13 young patients with multiple sclerosis. The multiple sclerosis patients were children and adolescents ranging in age from roughly 6 to 15 years. What the research found in general, with its limitations: Significantly higher frequencies in patients than in controls were found for roughly five TRBV segments, including TRBV5-6, TRBV5-1 and TRBV20-1. The multiple sclerosis patient group was slightly younger than the control group. Normalized Chao1 diversity was significantly lower in multiple sclerosis patients than controls, suggesting substantial peripheral T-cell clonal expansion. Direct clustering with F measure showed strong co-clustering of samples prepared in the same batch, prompting a batch-effect correction.

CDR1 and CDR2 are read off the germline V gene (reference sequence) as MNHNY and SVGAGI. After removal of 6 bases from V and 4 bases from J, the junction retains 3 bases not matched to a gene. Spanning cysteine to phenylalanine, the CDR3 consists of 13 amino acids. The DNA shown is the 39-base CDR3, in frame from base 1. The TCR was taken from a girl aged 2 to 17 with multiple sclerosis. Input material: blood. This sequence uses TRBV6-6 and TRBJ1-1; 9 bases in the middle match TRBD1. The CDR3 region: CASRRQGGTEAFF. In nucleotide form, the sequence is TGTGCCAGCAGAAGACAGGGGGGCACTGAAGCTTTCTTT.